Below, 21 T cell receptor beta chains from the same sample are listed, as sequenced in a study of T cell responses to AZD1222 COVID-19 vaccine. TCRdb's table, derived via immunoSEQ multiplex PCR, lists solely in-frame clones and lacks some. The sample has 130,000 to 150,000 clones, 89% seen once. The sequencing here drew on peripheral blood, taken on day 0 of AZD1222 vaccination. These receptors all stem from an adult in good health.

The chain is built from TRBV5-5 and TRBJ2-1, with a possible D match to TRBD2 (5 bases). Germline lookup yields CDR1 SGHKS and CDR2 YYEKEE (reference sequence). Trimming stripped 0 bases from V and 8 bases from J, with 18 bases between. This CDR3 contains 16 residues. CDR3 nucleotide sequence: TGTGCCAGCAGCTTGGAAGCGGCTTTCCCGTTCGATGAGCAGTTCTTC. Translating gives CASSLEAAFPFDEQFF.

This sequence joins TRBV23-1 and TRBJ2-7; 8 nucleotides match TRBD1. TRBV23-1 has ORF status, its function being uncertain. The J segment lost 3 bases and the V segment lost 6 bases, leaving 10 bases of the junction unmatched. The CDR3 is 15 amino acids. CDR3 loop: CASSHGQGIDYEQYF. The DNA for the CDR3 is TGCGCCAGCAGCCACGGACAGGGTATCGACTACGAGCAGTACTTC.

This chain links TRBV19 with TRBJ2-5, with a weak D call TRBD2 (5 bases). The V end was cut by 5 bases, the J end by 7 bases, with 17 bases between. This CDR3 spans 14 amino acids. Germline loops: CDR1 LNHDA, CDR2 SQIVND (reference sequence). The CDR3 spells CASSFPGSGGTQYF. In nucleotides, the CDR3 is TGTGCCAGTAGTTTCCCGGGGAGCGGCGGGACCCAGTACTTC.

V and J are TRBV5-6 and TRBJ1-2; 10 positions agree with TRBD1. This CDR3 is 13 amino acids long. Germline CDR1 and CDR2: SGHDT and YYEEEE. The V segment lost 4 bases and the J segment 6 bases; nucleotides outside the gene matches: 3. For the CDR3, the DNA is TGTGCCAGCAGCGTCGGGACAGGGGATGGCTACACCTTC. This codes for CASSVGTGDGYTF.

The rearrangement links TRBV7-2 to TRBJ1-1; no reliable D call. V was trimmed by 0 bases and J by 0 bases, leaving 11 bases between them. The CDR3 is made up of 16 amino acids. Germline CDR1 is SGHTA and CDR2 is FQGNSA. The DNA for the CDR3 is TGTGCCAGCAGCTTAGCGGCTATTAGCATGAACACTGAAGCTTTCTTT. As protein: CASSLAAISMNTEAFF.

For this clone: The junction departs from germline at one end; a sequencing error may be responsible. The rearrangement uses TRBV2 and TRBJ1-3; 7 bases map to TRBD1. The CDR3 contains 13 residues. Looked up from germline, CDR1 is SNHLY and CDR2 is FYNNEI. CDR3 residues: CPRGGLRGNTIYF. The CDR3 DNA reads TGCCCCAGGGGGGGCTTGCGTGGAAACACCATATATTTT.

This sequence joins TRBV5-4 and TRBJ2-7; 11 nucleotides align to TRBD2. Germline V gene lookup returns CDR1 SGHNT and CDR2 YYREEE (reference sequence). The CDR3 is 14 residues long. V lost 3 bases, J lost 2 bases, and 1 base stayed unmatched. CDR3 protein: CASSSSGRPYEQYF. The CDR3 DNA is TGTGCCAGCAGCTCTAGCGGGAGGCCCTACGAGCAGTACTTC.

The rearrangement links TRBV9 to TRBJ2-7; TRBD2 matches at 13 bases. The length of the CDR3 is 15 residues. J was trimmed by 3 bases and V by 3 bases; bases with no gene match: 3. Germline V gene lookup returns CDR1 SGDLS and CDR2 YYNGEE. The CDR3 coding sequence is TGTGCCAGCAGCGGGGGGACTAGCGGGAACTACGAGCAGTACTTC. It is translated as CASSGGTSGNYEQYF.

The chain links TRBV19 to TRBJ2-7, with 8 bases aligning to TRBD1. The V and J ends lost 5 bases and 2 bases, in that order; junction bases with no gene match: 8. Germline CDR1 is LNHDA and CDR2 is SQIVND (reference sequence). CDR3 length: 15 amino acids. The CDR3 is CASSPKGTGAYEQYF. The CDR3 DNA reads as TGTGCCAGTAGTCCAAAGGGGACAGGAGCCTACGAGCAGTACTTC.

The CDR3 DNA reads TGTGCCAGCAGTTTATTGGAGCCCAGGCAAAGCCAGTTCTTC. Its translation is CASSLLEPRQSQFF. J is TRBJ2-1 and V is TRBV27; D is ambiguous. V was cut by 1 base and J by 13 bases, with 17 bases left in between. There are 14 residues in the CDR3. Germline V CDR1 and CDR2: MNHEY, SMNVEV (reference sequence).

The gene calls are TRBV19 and TRBJ1-3; D uncertain. This CDR3 has 16 amino acids. Germline V gene data show CDR1 as LNHDA and CDR2 as SQIVND (reference sequence). The ends were cut back, 4 bases at V and 0 bases at J, with 13 bases in the middle. CDR3 in DNA: TGTGCCAGTAGTACCGGACGCTGGATCTCTGGAAACACCATATATTTT. Residues: CASSTGRWISGNTIYF.

The chain couples TRBV28 to TRBJ2-1; weak D call: TRBD2 (6 bases). The CDR3 has 14 amino acids. From germline, CDR1 is MDHEN and CDR2 SYDVKM. V was cut by 5 bases and J by 9 bases, with 17 bases left in between. CDR3 region: CASSLGRVWGEQFF. The CDR3 DNA reads as TGTGCCAGCAGTCTCGGGAGAGTTTGGGGTGAGCAGTTCTTC.

The chain links TRBV11-3 to TRBJ2-7, with no clear D. Trimming left V 2 bases short and J 0 bases short, with 8 bases between. This CDR3 is 14 amino acids long. CDR1 and CDR2 (germline): SGHNT, YENEEA. CDR3 region: CASSLTRSSYEQYF. CDR3 bases: TGTGCCAGCAGCTTAACAAGGAGCTCCTACGAGCAGTACTTC.

The CDR3 sequence: CASSIVARQPQHF. CDR3 bases: TGTGCCAGTAGTATAGTGGCTCGGCAGCCCCAGCATTTT. The rearrangement joins TRBV19 to TRBJ1-5; no firm D call. Germline V gene data show CDR1 as LNHDA and CDR2 as SQIVND (reference sequence). The CDR3 contains 13 residues. V lost 1 base and J lost 7, with 8 bases in between.

V and J are TRBV5-8 and TRBJ2-3, with a weak D call TRBD2 (5 bases). The CDR3 contains 13 residues. The germline V and J ends were trimmed by 6 bases and 2 bases, with 10 bases remaining between them. Germline V gene lookup returns CDR1 SGHTS and CDR2 YDEGEE. CDR3 sequence: CASNQAATDTQYF. The CDR3 nucleotides are TGTGCCAGCAATCAAGCGGCCACAGATACGCAGTATTTT.

This chain links TRBV5-5 with TRBJ2-2; D is uncertain. The germline V gene encodes CDR1 SGHKS and CDR2 YYEKEE (reference sequence). V shed 1 base and J shed 0 bases, with 7 bases lying between them. The CDR3 has 15 residues. The CDR3 DNA is TGTGCCAGCAGCTTGCTCGGATCGAACACCGGGGAGCTGTTTTTT. Its translation is CASSLLGSNTGELFF.

V gene TRBV12-5 combines with J gene TRBJ2-1, with D perhaps TRBD1 (5 bases). This CDR3 spans 15 amino acids. The V end was cut by 1 base, the J end by 2 bases, with 9 bases between. Germline V gene data show CDR1 as LGHNT and CDR2 as FRNRAP. CDR3 in DNA: TGTGCTAGTGGTTTGGCGGCAGGGCCCTACAATGAGCAGTTCTTC. Residues: CASGLAAGPYNEQFF.

This chain uses TRBV30 with TRBJ2-1; TRBD2 aligns across 7 bases. The germline V gene has CDR1 GTSNPN and CDR2 SVGIG (reference sequence). The CDR3 spans 12 residues. The CDR3 DNA reads as TGTGGGTGCCTCGGGGGGTACAATGAGCAGTTCTTC. This translates into CGCLGGYNEQFF.

V gene TRBV7-7 combines with J gene TRBJ1-1; D gene uncertain. Germline V gene lookup returns CDR1 SSHAT and CDR2 FNYEAQ (reference sequence). V lost 2 bases and J 2 bases, leaving 6 bases between the germline ends. The CDR3 is made up of 13 amino acids. This chain's CDR3 is CASSLSGNTEAFF. The DNA for the CDR3 is TGTGCCAGCAGCTTATCCGGAAACACTGAAGCTTTCTTT.

By share of the sample, this clone is large. The rearrangement uses TRBV6-5 and TRBJ1-2, with 8 bases lining up with TRBD1. V lost 4 bases, J lost 4 bases, and 8 bases stayed unmatched. The CDR3 is made up of 15 amino acids. Germline CDR1 is MNHEY and CDR2 is SVGAGI. CDR3 DNA: TGTGCCAGCAGTTTGAAGACAGGGGCGGTCTATGGCTACACCTTC. Residues: CASSLKTGAVYGYTF.

The J gene is TRBJ1-3, the V gene TRBV28; the D gene is possibly TRBD1 (5 bases). Germline assignment: CDR1 MDHEN and CDR2 SYDVKM. V lost 5 bases to trimming and J lost 4 bases, with 15 bases between them. The CDR3 length is 15 residues. This chain's CDR3 is CASSRPSGLGNTIYF. Written as DNA, the CDR3 is TGTGCCAGCAGTCGACCCTCGGGACTCGGAAACACCATATATTTT.